This T cell receptor (beta chain) was documented in a study of beta chain features in type 1 diabetes (dated by TCRdb to between 2017 and 2018). For context, the study as a whole: Mean age, gender distribution, total cell number and subset yield did not differ between patients and healthy donors. A total of 90 million to 120 million sorted cells were examined across all samples, and a strong correlation was observed between cell number per subset and RNA yield. In the study, TCRB repertoires of sorted circulating CD4+ T cell subsets from recently diagnosed type 1 diabetes patients were compared with those of matched healthy donors. Regulatory and stem cell-like memory subsets were obtained from only 8 patients and roughly 8 healthy donors, while naive and central memory subsets were obtained from all 28 donors. General study outcomes and caveats: Shorter templates might be favored by PCR, yet because patient and control samples were amplified and corrected together, any such skew would affect both groups equally. Patients with type 1 diabetes made fewer insertions and deleted more nucleotides at VDJ recombination sites, implying thymic rearrangement abnormalities. Type 1 diabetes patients showed a moderate but significant shortening of TCRB CDR3 length in all four CD4+ subsets. Sequencing cDNA rather than genomic DNA could over-represent highly expressing activated cells, although activation and CD3 levels did not differ between groups. Because small numbers of individuals were included in the HLA sub-analyses, any influence of HLA type on TCRB rearrangement was left unresolved. The naive, central memory and regulatory TCRB repertoires appeared to resemble one another more closely among patients than among healthy donors.

From each donor, a single peripheral blood sample of around 0.12 L on average was drawn into heparinised tubes. A BD FACSAria II was used to sort naive, central memory, regulatory and stem cell-like memory CD4+ T cells with a panel that included CD45RO, CCR7, CD25, CD127, CD95 and CD27. A purity above 95% was achieved for all sorted populations. Right away, PBMCs were isolated by Lymphoprep density gradient centrifugation and were stained directly, with no culture step. To minimize batch effects, samples were stained and sorted in pairs, one healthy donor with one patient per experiment. Including the terminal cysteine and phenylalanine, the CDR3 comprises 16 residues. Only the CDR3 region is kept as DNA, spanning 48 bases read in frame from base 1. The germline V gene gives CDR1 as SGHTA and CDR2 as FQGNSA. Trimming removed 2 bases from V and 2 bases from J, leaving 14 bases between the germline ends.

All of the isolated RNA was reverse transcribed with the High Capacity cDNA Reverse Transcription Kit, so expressed TCRB transcripts were sequenced. Naive, central memory and regulatory T cell samples underwent deep immunoSEQ sequencing, averaging about 3.57 million total reads per sample. After sorted cells were lysed in RLT buffer, RNA was extracted with DNase-treated RNeasy Micro or Mini kits, with the choice depending on cell number. Each cell subset was processed separately to prevent cross-contamination, with patient and healthy donor samples processed together. The immunoSEQ multiplex PCR was used to amplify TCRB sequences from cDNA, generating 87-bp fragments that spanned the CDR3 region. Amplicons were sequenced on the Illumina HiSeq platform. Per the source publication's procedure: PCR bias was corrected computationally using synthetic template baselines, and reads within Hamming distance 2 were collapsed, with unmergeable singletons discarded. By aligning reads against IMGT, V, D and J genes, CDR3 length, and insertions or deletions at six rearrangement sites were assigned. Within each subset, clonotype counts were normalized to the number of sorted cells before true diversity and Gini coefficients were calculated with the tcR R package. Repertoire sharing was quantified using the overlap coefficient calculated on TCRB nucleotide sequences. TCRdb's version of the immuneACCESS table is confined to in-frame rearrangements and falls short of the full clone set. An unresolved V gene accounts for under half of the shortfall where checked; the remainder is of unknown origin. V, J and clone size reflect that table, while D and trimming were determined from the DNA. The sample table lists roughly 160,000 clones, 7.5% to 9.5% of them with a count of one. Over 0.5% of the sample belongs to the ten largest clones.

Note on this clone: Its antigen is still unknown. Within one base of it there is no much larger clone, and no base qualities were kept.

Sequenced sample: central memory CD4+ T cells from blood. This TCR was recovered from a woman between 18 and 29 years old with type 1 diabetes. Recombination joined TRBV7-2 with TRBJ2-3; the D gene is possibly TRBD1, with 5 bases matching. CDR3 loop: CASSLRSGAPTDTQYF. The nucleotide sequence reads as follows: TGTGCCAGCAGCTTACGGAGTGGGGCTCCCACAGATACGCAGTATTTT.